Listed here are 12 T cell receptor beta chains from one sample, sequenced in a study of shared clonotypes between healthy human individuals. Assay used: immunoSEQ multiplex PCR; TCRdb lists only in-frame clones, some missing. The table includes about 1.1 million clones, about four fifths detected once. The sequenced sample was memory CD4+ T cells from PBMCs. Subset specified: CD45RA-negative fraction. The receptors come from a man aged 18 to 29 in good health. Some clones in this sample may be carry-over from other donors' samples.

V gene TRBV5-1 combines with J gene TRBJ2-2; TRBD2 matches at 7 bases. Germline CDR1 and CDR2: SGHRS and YFSETQ. The CDR3 is 15 amino acids. The J segment lost 0 bases and the V segment lost 5 bases, leaving 4 bases of the junction unmatched. CDR3 bases: TGCGCCAGCAGTAACAGCGGGACGAACACCGGGGAGCTGTTTTTT. Translated, it gives CASSNSGTNTGELFF.

About this clone: A far larger clone differs by one base, so this is likely a read error. This sample also contains other DNA sequences that code for the same CDR3. This chain uses TRBV7-2 with TRBJ1-2; D may be TRBD1 (5 bases). The CDR3 covers 13 residues. Germline loops: CDR1 SGHTA, CDR2 FQGNSA. Trimming left V 1 base short and J 5 bases short, with 8 bases between. The CDR3 coding sequence is TGTGCCAGCAGCTTAGGACGGGGGTATGGCTACACCTTC. It encodes CASSLGRGYGYTF.

The CDR3 DNA follows: TGTGCCAGCAGCGTAGATGCAGGGGAGACCCAGTACTTC. Translating gives CASSVDAGETQYF. The V gene is TRBV9, the J gene TRBJ2-5; D possibly corresponds to TRBD1 (5 bases). Germline-derived CDR1 and CDR2 are SGDLS and YYNGEE. The CDR3 contains 13 residues. Trimming removed 0 bases from V and 5 bases from J, with 8 bases in between.

This clone was found a few times. V gene TRBV11-2 combines with J gene TRBJ2-7; D is possibly TRBD1 or TRBD2 (5 bases each). This CDR3 is 16 amino acids long. The V gene lost 6 bases and the J gene lost 0 bases, with 18 bases spanning the gap. The V gene's germline CDR1 is SGHAT and CDR2 FQNNGV. CDR3 DNA sequence: TGTGCCAGCAGGTCAGTCCGGGGCAGCCACTCCTACGAGCAGTACTTC. Translation: CASRSVRGSHSYEQYF.

This chain links TRBV29-1 with TRBJ1-2; TRBD1 agrees at 7 bases. Germline V CDR1 and CDR2: SQVTM, ANQGSEA. This CDR3 comprises 13 residues. V shed 5 bases and J 4 bases; nucleotides not matched to a gene: 7. The CDR3 region is CSVRLGQTYGYTF. CDR3 in DNA: TGCAGCGTTCGGTTGGGACAGACCTATGGCTACACCTTC.

The chain has TRBV9 and TRBJ2-7, with unresolved D. Germline V gene data show CDR1 as SGDLS and CDR2 as YYNGEE. V was clipped by 0 bases and J by 1 base, with 11 bases between them. The CDR3 is made up of 15 amino acids. CDR3 coding DNA: TGTGCCAGCAGCGTAGGCTACGGGCCTTCCTACGAGCAGTACTTC. This translates into CASSVGYGPSYEQYF.

The chain employs TRBV11-2 and TRBJ2-7; D gene unclear. This CDR3 spans 16 amino acids. Trimming left V 5 bases short and J 2 bases short, with 19 bases between. Germline assignment: CDR1 SGHAT and CDR2 FQNNGV. Written as DNA, the CDR3 is TGTGCCAGCAGCCGGTTGACTTCTACTCTTACCTACGAGCAGTACTTC. It translates to CASSRLTSTLTYEQYF.

To note about this clone: Different DNA sequences within this sample yield the same CDR3. The chain combines TRBV9 with TRBJ1-2; D remains ambiguous. The V end lost 0 bases, the J end lost 2 bases, and 5 bases lay between the germline ends. Per germline, CDR1 SGDLS and CDR2 YYNGEE. This CDR3 spans 13 amino acids. In DNA, the CDR3 is TGTGCCAGCAGCGTAGACAGCAACTATGGCTACACCTTC. The encoded protein is CASSVDSNYGYTF.

This chain uses TRBV15 with TRBJ2-5; TRBD1 might be the D (6 bases). V gave up 2 bases and J gave up 6 bases, with 16 bases separating them. The CDR3 has 15 amino acids. The germline CDR1 and CDR2 sequences are LNHNV and YYDKDF (reference sequence). CDR3 bases: TGTGCCACCAGCAGACCTAGAGGGGGTGGCAAGACCCAGTACTTC. This translates into CATSRPRGGGKTQYF.

The table lists this clone with a few counts. This chain links TRBV9 with TRBJ2-3; D is uncertain. This CDR3 is 15 amino acids long. V gave up 0 bases and J gave up 6 bases, with 14 bases separating them. CDR1 SGDLS and CDR2 YYNGEE come from the germline V gene. CDR3 sequence: CASSVEWASADTQYF. Written as DNA, the CDR3 is TGTGCCAGCAGCGTAGAGTGGGCATCAGCCGATACGCAGTATTTT. The whole variable domain, remainder taken from reference TRBV9 and TRBJ2-3, is DSGVTQTPKHLITATGQRVTLRCSPRSGDLSVYWYQQSLDQGLQFLIQYYNGEERAKGNILERFSAQQFPDLHSELNLSSLELGDSALYFCASSVEWASADTQYFGPGTRLTVL.

Concerning this clone: In the same sample, other DNA sequences code for this CDR3. The chain uses TRBV2 and TRBJ1-5; TRBD1 might be the D (5 bases). The CDR3 length is 13 residues. Germline lookup yields CDR1 SNHLY and CDR2 FYNNEI. V was cut by 6 bases and J by 4 bases, with 10 bases left in between. CDR3 DNA sequence: TGTGCCAGCAGCGGACAACCAAATCAGCCCCAGCATTTT. It codes for CASSGQPNQPQHF.

As DNA, the CDR3 is TGCGCCAGCAGTTCCTCTCTCCTTAGCTCCTACAATGAGCAGTTCTTC. This gives the protein CASSSSLLSSYNEQFF. The V call is TRBV5-1, the J call TRBJ2-1; no firm D call. V was trimmed by 5 bases and J by 0 bases, leaving 15 bases between them. The CDR3 is 16 amino acids. Per germline, CDR1 SGHRS and CDR2 YFSETQ.